The 28 T cell receptor beta chains below all came from one sample that was sequenced in a study of shared clonotypes between healthy human individuals. Generated by immunoSEQ multiplex PCR, the TCRdb table keeps only in-frame clones and is missing some. The data contain approximately 1.9 million clones, roughly 93% of them seen just once; the ten biggest clones take up approximately 1.6%. Terminally differentiated effector memory CD45RA+ cells were excluded by CCR7 positive selection of CD45RO-negative cells. The material sequenced was naive CD8+ T cells from PBMCs. The receptor source for this set is a young man in good health. Some clones in this sample may be carry-over from other donors' samples.

V and J are TRBV4-3 and TRBJ2-7, with 8 bases matching TRBD1. Germline V gives CDR1 LGHNA, CDR2 YSLEER. With 6 bases clipped from V and 1 base from J, the junction kept 11 bases outside the gene matches. The CDR3 covers 16 residues. The CDR3 is CASSSGTGPHSYEQYF. The CDR3 DNA is TGCGCCAGCAGTTCCGGGACAGGTCCCCATTCCTACGAGCAGTACTTC.

In its sample, this clone was seen once. This chain uses TRBV2 with TRBJ2-7; D perhaps matches TRBD2 (6 bases). In germline, CDR1 is SNHLY, CDR2 FYNNEI. Trimming took 4 bases from V and 1 from J, leaving 8 bases between them. This CDR3 spans 13 amino acids. The CDR3: CASSGGESYEQYF. DNA for the CDR3: TGTGCCAGCAGTGGCGGGGAATCCTACGAGCAGTACTTC.

The rearrangement links TRBV6-5 to TRBJ1-2, with D unclear. The V end was cut by 6 bases, the J end by 5 bases, with 10 bases between. This CDR3 comprises 12 residues. Looked up from germline, CDR1 is MNHEY and CDR2 is SVGAGI. DNA for the CDR3: TGTGCCAGCAGCGGGCGAGGGTATGGCTACACCTTC. This gives the protein CASSGRGYGYTF.

V and J are TRBV28 and TRBJ2-7; TRBD1 aligns across 8 bases. Looked up from germline, CDR1 is MDHEN and CDR2 is SYDVKM. CDR3 length: 14 residues. With V trimmed by 7 bases and J by 2 bases, 7 bases remained unmatched. CDR3 DNA sequence: TGTGCCAGCACACTCGGGACAGGTCCCTACGAGCAGTACTTC. Protein sequence: CASTLGTGPYEQYF.

This chain connects TRBV28 to TRBJ2-1; D uncertain. The CDR3 spans 16 residues. The germline CDR1 and CDR2 sequences are MDHEN and SYDVKM. V was pared by 10 bases and J by 4 bases, with 23 bases between. This CDR3 is CATALPPPSLYNEQFF. CDR3 DNA: TGTGCCACCGCCCTCCCTCCACCGAGCCTATACAATGAGCAGTTCTTC. Using reference TRBV28 and TRBJ2-1 for the parts outside the CDR3, the full variable domain is DVKVTQSSRYLVKRTGEKVFLECVQDMDHENMFWYRQDPGLGLRLIYFSYDVKMKEKGDIPEGYSVSREKKERFSLILESASTNQTSMYLCATALPPPSLYNEQFFGPGTRLTVL.

This clone was counted a single time. The chain uses TRBV7-8 and TRBJ2-1; D perhaps matches TRBD2 (6 bases). Trimming took 7 bases from V and 9 from J, leaving 22 bases between them. The CDR3 is made up of 15 amino acids. Germline CDR1 is SGHVS and CDR2 is FQNEAQ. The CDR3 reads CASTPEFGGAIEQFF. In DNA form, the CDR3 reads TGTGCCAGCACCCCAGAATTCGGGGGAGCGATTGAGCAGTTCTTC.

The chain links TRBV28 to TRBJ2-1; D is possibly TRBD2 (6 bases). The CDR3 extends over 16 amino acids. Looked up from germline, CDR1 is MDHEN and CDR2 is SYDVKM. V dropped 1 base and J dropped 6 bases, with 16 bases sitting between them. For the CDR3, the DNA is TGTGCCAGCAGTTTATTAGGGAGGCGCGGGTCCAATGAGCAGTTCTTC. Protein sequence: CASSLLGRRGSNEQFF.

This clone is a singleton in its sample. The chain links TRBV5-8 to TRBJ2-1, with TRBD2 identical over 9 bases. This CDR3 contains 15 residues. Germline CDR1 SGHTS, CDR2 YDEGEE. Trimming removed 4 bases from V and 2 bases from J; junction bases left unmatched: 4. In DNA, the CDR3 is TGTGCCAGCAGCCCGACTAGCGGAACCTACAATGAGCAGTTCTTC. Protein product: CASSPTSGTYNEQFF.

V and J are TRBV6-1 and TRBJ1-2, with D tentatively TRBD1 (5 bases). V was shortened by 11 bases and J by 11 bases, with 15 bases between the two germline ends. The CDR3 has 10 amino acids. Germline V lookup: CDR1 MNHNS, CDR2 SASEGT. Here the CDR3 reads CAAFGTFYTF. In DNA, the CDR3 is TGTGCCGCGTTCGGGACTTTTTACACCTTC.

This chain joins TRBV6-6 and TRBJ2-1; no firm D call. Trimming pared 6 bases from V and 7 bases from J, leaving 7 bases between. The CDR3 contains 11 residues. CDR1 and CDR2 (germline): MNHNY, SVGAGI (reference sequence). Here the CDR3 DNA reads TGTGCCAGCAGGGCCCCGAATGAGCAGTTCTTC. Its translation is CASRAPNEQFF.

The CDR3 loop is CASSQTGSLFYGYTF. CDR3 DNA: TGTGCCAGCAGTCAAACAGGGAGTTTATTCTATGGCTACACCTTC. V is TRBV28 and J is TRBJ1-2; D is possibly TRBD1 (6 bases). Trimming removed 5 bases at V and 4 bases at J, with 17 bases between. CDR1 is MDHEN and CDR2 is SYDVKM in the germline V gene. There are 15 residues in the CDR3.

The J gene is TRBJ2-1, the V gene TRBV4-3; TRBD2 matches 12 bases. The CDR3 runs to 15 residues. With 2 bases clipped from V and 6 bases from J, the junction kept 2 bases outside the gene matches. The germline gives CDR1 LGHNA, CDR2 YSLEER. CDR3 nucleotides: TGCGCCAGCAGCCAAAGGACTAGCGGGACCAATGAGCAGTTCTTC. It specifies CASSQRTSGTNEQFF.

The chain links TRBV7-8 to TRBJ2-2; 8 nucleotides agree with TRBD2. V lost 5 bases to trimming and J lost 5 bases; unmatched junction nucleotides: 13. Germline V gives CDR1 SGHVS, CDR2 FQNEAQ. The CDR3 covers 17 residues. CDR3 bases: TGTGCCAGCAGCCCCCCTAATGGGGCGGGAGGTACCGGGGAGCTGTTTTTT. Translating gives CASSPPNGAGGTGELFF.

This chain uses TRBV13 with TRBJ2-1, with 7 bases lining up with TRBD1. Germline CDR1 is PRHDT and CDR2 is FYEKMQ (reference sequence). This CDR3 comprises 14 residues. Unmatched junction bases numbered 4, after V lost 1 base and J lost 7 bases. In DNA form, the CDR3 reads TGTGCCAGCAGCTTAGAGGGACAGCCAAATGAGCAGTTCTTC. This translates into CASSLEGQPNEQFF.

This chain links TRBV14 with TRBJ2-5; 11 positions match TRBD2. With 1 base clipped from V and 4 bases from J, the junction kept 5 bases outside the gene matches. Germline CDR1 is SGHDN and CDR2 is FVKESK. The CDR3 length is 16 residues. The CDR3 region has the DNA TGTGCCAGCAGCCAAGCTCTAGCGGGAGGTGGAGAGACCCAGTACTTC. Translating it yields CASSQALAGGGETQYF.

The chain combines TRBV11-2 with TRBJ2-2, with no clear D. Germline CDR1 reads SGHAT; CDR2 reads FQNNGV. Trimming left V 1 base short and J 4 bases short, with 10 bases between. This CDR3 has 15 amino acids. The CDR3 is CASSLVARVTGELFF. CDR3 coding DNA: TGTGCCAGCAGCTTAGTAGCCCGCGTCACCGGGGAGCTGTTTTTT.

CDR3 region: CAWRWQGSYNEQFF. The CDR3 bases are TGTGCCTGGAGGTGGCAGGGCTCCTACAATGAGCAGTTCTTC. The V call is TRBV30, the J call TRBJ2-1; D is possibly TRBD1 (5 bases). This CDR3 comprises 14 residues. Trimming shortened V by 3 bases and J by 0 bases, and 9 bases separated the two germline ends. Germline V gene lookup returns CDR1 GTSNPN and CDR2 SVGIG (reference sequence).

The rearrangement links TRBV27 to TRBJ2-5, with TRBD1 as a possible D gene (6 bases). V was clipped by 3 bases and J by 5 bases, with 19 bases between them. The CDR3 extends over 16 amino acids. Germline V gene lookup returns CDR1 MNHEY and CDR2 SMNVEV (reference sequence). CDR3: CASSFIRDIHRETQYF. Here the CDR3 DNA reads TGTGCCAGCAGTTTTATCCGGGACATCCATCGGGAGACCCAGTACTTC.

The rearrangement joins TRBV29-1 to TRBJ2-7; 7 bases agree with TRBD1. CDR1 is SQVTM and CDR2 is ANQGSEA in the germline V gene. V shed 3 bases and J 1 base; nucleotides not matched to a gene: 9. The CDR3 is 15 amino acids. The CDR3 region has the DNA TGCAGCGTTGAGTTTCCGGACAGGTCTTCCTACGAGCAGTACTTC. It codes for CSVEFPDRSSYEQYF.

The CDR3 bases are TGTGCCACCAGCGAACGGGTGGCGCGGGAGACCCAGTACTTC. It specifies CATSERVARETQYF. The chain uses TRBV15 and TRBJ2-5, with no clear D. The germline V gene has CDR1 LNHNV and CDR2 YYDKDF (reference sequence). The CDR3 sequence is 14 residues long. Trimming took off 5 bases at V and 5 bases at J, with 15 bases between the two ends.

The CDR3 is CASSFLAGGSETQYF. For the CDR3, the DNA is TGTGCCAGCAGCTTCCTAGCGGGAGGTTCGGAGACCCAGTACTTC. The rearrangement uses TRBV5-4 and TRBJ2-5; the match to TRBD2 covers 11 bases. This CDR3 has 15 amino acids. Germline CDR1 SGHNT, CDR2 YYREEE (reference sequence). With 2 bases clipped from V and 5 bases from J, the junction kept 5 bases outside the gene matches.

The V call is TRBV4-3, the J call TRBJ1-1; D remains unclear. The germline V gene encodes CDR1 LGHNA and CDR2 YSLEER. CDR3 length: 17 amino acids. Trimming pared 0 bases from V and 0 bases from J, leaving 14 bases between. This chain's CDR3 is CASSQEIIGTLNTEAFF. The CDR3 bases are TGCGCCAGCAGCCAAGAGATAATCGGCACCCTGAACACTGAAGCTTTCTTT.

The chain couples TRBV11-2 to TRBJ2-6; 12 nucleotides match TRBD1. V shed 5 bases, J shed 0 bases, and the junction held 5 bases outside the gene matches. The CDR3 extends over 18 amino acids. Germline assignment: CDR1 SGHAT and CDR2 FQNNGV. In nucleotides, the CDR3 is TGTGCCAGCAGCCTACGGGACAGGGGGCCCTCTGGGGCCAACGTCCTGACTTTC. It encodes CASSLRDRGPSGANVLTF. Based on the CDR3 plus reference TRBV11-2 and TRBJ2-6, the full variable domain is EAGVAQSPRYKIIEKRQSVAFWCNPISGHATLYWYQQILGQGPKLLIQFQNNGVVDDSQLPKDRFSAERLKGVDSTLKIQPAKLEDSAVYLCASSLRDRGPSGANVLTFGAGSRLTVL.

The rearrangement uses TRBV6-4 and TRBJ1-4, with 9 bases matching TRBD1. This CDR3 has 15 amino acids. CDR1 and CDR2 from the germline V gene are MRHNA and SNTAGT. The V segment lost 3 bases and the J segment 2 bases; nucleotides outside the gene matches: 1. The CDR3 region is CASSEGTGTNEKLFF. The DNA of the CDR3 is TGTGCCAGCAGTGAGGGGACAGGGACTAATGAAAAACTGTTTTTT.

The rearrangement links TRBV2 to TRBJ2-4; D not resolved. The CDR3 totals 15 residues. CDR1 and CDR2 (germline): SNHLY, FYNNEI. V was shortened by 3 bases and J by 6 bases, with 15 bases between the two germline ends. DNA of the CDR3: TGTGCCAGCAGTGAGTTAGGGATCAGTCCAAACATTCAGTACTTC. Its protein product is CASSELGISPNIQYF. The full variable domain, its missing parts supplied by reference TRBV2 and TRBJ2-4, is EPEVTQTPSHQVTQMGQEVILRCVPISNHLYFYWYRQILGQKVEFLVSFYNNEISEKSEIFDDQFSVERPDGSNFTLKIRSTKLEDSAMYFCASSELGISPNIQYFGAGTRLSVL.

The chain links TRBV28 to TRBJ2-1; D is unclear. The germline CDR1 and CDR2 sequences are MDHEN and SYDVKM. Trimming shortened V by 1 base and J by 8 bases, and 6 bases separated the two germline ends. The CDR3 covers 12 residues. This CDR3 is CASSLYSHEQFF. The CDR3 region has the DNA TGTGCCAGCAGTTTATATTCCCATGAGCAGTTCTTC.

The CDR3 nucleotides are TGTGCCAGCAGGCCCACCGGGACAGGTCTCGGCACTGAAGCTTTCTTT. It encodes CASRPTGTGLGTEAFF. This chain uses TRBV28 with TRBJ1-1; 8 bases align to TRBD1. With 6 bases clipped from V and 4 bases from J, the junction kept 13 bases outside the gene matches. Germline values: CDR1 MDHEN, CDR2 SYDVKM. CDR3 length equals 16 residues.

The rearrangement uses TRBV15 and TRBJ2-7, with 7 nucleotides matching TRBD2. The V gene's germline CDR1 is LNHNV and CDR2 YYDKDF (reference sequence). The ends lost 5 bases at V and 0 bases at J; junction bases unmatched: 7. CDR3 size: 15 residues. The CDR3 here is CATSSARGSSYEQYF. In DNA form, the CDR3 reads TGTGCCACCAGCTCAGCTCGCGGGAGCTCCTACGAGCAGTACTTC.